The T cell receptor (beta chain) described here comes from a study of Ad26.COV2.S vaccination and SARS-CoV-2 variants. Study background: Intramuscular Ad26.COV2.S doses were given once or twice, 56 days apart.

Germline loops: CDR1 SQVTM, CDR2 ANQGSEA. Trimming stripped 5 bases from V and 5 bases from J, with 16 bases between. The CDR3 has 14 amino acids. Data came from immunoSEQ multiplex PCR; TCRdb stores just in-frame clones and leaves some out. This table has about 400,000 clones, over 75% appearing once. Described treatment: some 20 received Ad26.COV2.S at low or high dose, single or two shots; a few received placebo; per-sample allocation not given. Sampling took place 63 days after the first vaccine or placebo injection. The sequence came from a person between 18 and 59 years old who received the Ad26.COV2.S COVID-19 vaccine or a placebo. This specimen consisted of peripheral blood, obtained in a trial of Ad26.COV2.S vaccine versus placebo. J is TRBJ2-1 and V is TRBV29-1; D is tentatively TRBD1 or TRBD2 (6 bases each). CDR3 region: CSVPEGGPHNEQFF. For the CDR3, the DNA is TGCAGCGTTCCCGAGGGGGGTCCCCACAATGAGCAGTTCTTC.